A single sample gave rise to the 31 T cell receptor beta chains below, sequenced in a study of blood T cell repertoires in COVID-19. Clones were sequenced by immunoSEQ multiplex PCR, and TCRdb holds only the in-frame ones, with some missing. Altogether about 140,000 clones are present, about 84% being singletons, with the ten largest covering approximately 1.6%. Sequenced: PBMCs or T cells enriched from blood (not recorded which). The source is a woman aged 18-29 years who had been exposed to COVID-19.

This clone was recorded once. The CDR3 here is CAMSQQGQETQYF. In DNA form, the CDR3 reads TGTGCCATGAGCCAACAGGGCCAAGAGACCCAGTACTTC. V gene TRBV10-3 combines with J gene TRBJ2-5; TRBD1 is a possible D gene (6 bases). The CDR3 spans 13 residues. V lost 9 bases and J lost 1, with 12 bases in between. Germline values: CDR1 ENHRY, CDR2 SYGVKD.

This clone has a single count. The V and J genes are TRBV10-3 and TRBJ1-2; 11 nucleotides line up with TRBD1. With V trimmed by 3 bases and J by 4 bases, 4 bases remained unmatched. Germline V gives CDR1 ENHRY, CDR2 SYGVKD. This CDR3 spans 15 amino acids. The chain's CDR3 is CAISDPGQGVYGYTF. The CDR3 DNA is TGTGCCATCAGTGACCCGGGACAGGGGGTCTATGGCTACACCTTC.

J is TRBJ1-5 and V is TRBV29-1; D is perhaps TRBD1 (5 bases). The CDR3 loop spans 14 amino acids. The germline V gene encodes CDR1 SQVTM and CDR2 ANQGSEA. CDR3 nucleotides: TGCAGTATAACCCAGGGAGGGTTAAGTCAGCCCCAGCATTTT. This codes for CSITQGGLSQPQHF.

The chain uses TRBV24-1 and TRBJ2-7, with 7 bases matching TRBD2. Germline CDR1 and CDR2: KGHDR and SFDVKD. V trimming: 4 bases; J trimming: 5 bases; junction bases outside the gene matches: 4. This CDR3 is 13 amino acids long. The CDR3 sequence: CATSDPGLDEQYF. For the CDR3, the DNA is TGTGCCACCAGTGACCCTGGACTAGACGAGCAGTACTTC.

The chain employs TRBV4-1 and TRBJ1-4; 7 nucleotides line up with TRBD1. Germline values: CDR1 MGHRA, CDR2 YSYEKL. With V trimmed by 3 bases and J by 8 bases, 9 bases remained unmatched. The CDR3 sequence is 15 residues long. CDR3 amino acids: CASSQLDRVGEKLFF. CDR3 nucleotides: TGCGCCAGCAGCCAGCTCGACAGGGTAGGGGAAAAACTGTTTTTT.

V usage is TRBV29-1 and J usage is TRBJ2-3, with 7 positions matching TRBD2. The CDR3 consists of 15 residues. Germline values: CDR1 SQVTM, CDR2 ANQGSEA. The trim removed 6 bases at V and 4 bases at J, leaving 13 bases unmatched. CDR3 residues: CSVVSGRERSDTQYF. The CDR3 nucleotides read TGCAGCGTCGTTTCGGGGCGGGAGAGGTCAGATACGCAGTATTTT.

The rearrangement links TRBV7-9 to TRBJ2-3, with a tentative D call TRBD2 (5 bases). Germline-derived CDR1 and CDR2 are SEHNR and FQNEAQ (reference sequence). V dropped 8 bases and J dropped 3 bases, with 12 bases sitting between them. The CDR3 length is 13 residues. The CDR3 here is CASRGRRTDTQYF. The CDR3 DNA follows: TGTGCCAGCCGAGGGAGAAGGACAGATACGCAGTATTTT.

This clone was found once. The chain carries TRBV28 and TRBJ2-1; D is possibly TRBD2 (6 bases). Germline CDR1 is MDHEN and CDR2 is SYDVKM. Trimming removed 6 bases at V and 9 bases at J, with 18 bases between. CDR3 length: 14 amino acids. The CDR3 bases are TGTGCCAGCAGGTCGGGCGGGAATGTAGGTGAGCAGTTCTTC. Translation: CASRSGGNVGEQFF.

The chain joins TRBV19 to TRBJ2-7, with D maybe TRBD2 (5 bases). Trimming left V 3 bases short and J 2 bases short, with 11 bases between. The CDR3 covers 14 residues. CDR1 LNHDA and CDR2 SQIVND come from the germline V gene (reference sequence). CDR3 nucleotides: TGTGCCAGTAGTATCCTCGCGGGTCCCTACGAGCAGTACTTC. This sequence encodes CASSILAGPYEQYF.

The DNA for the CDR3 is TGTGCCAGCAGTTTGTTAGGGGGCGAAAGCAATCAGCCCCAGCATTTT. This encodes CASSLLGGESNQPQHF. The gene calls are TRBV27 and TRBJ1-5; 7 bases are a match to TRBD1. CDR1 and CDR2 from the germline V gene are MNHEY and SMNVEV (reference sequence). There are 16 residues in the CDR3. With 3 bases clipped from V and 1 base from J, the junction kept 6 bases outside the gene matches.

The chain combines TRBV9 with TRBJ1-2; D may be TRBD1 (5 bases). Germline CDR1 SGDLS, CDR2 YYNGEE. V was pared by 2 bases and J by 3 bases, with 8 bases between. The CDR3 extends over 13 amino acids. The CDR3 DNA reads TGTGCCAGCAGCGTGACAGACTACTATGGCTACACCTTC. Residues: CASSVTDYYGYTF.

This clone was observed a handful of times. V and J are TRBV7-9 and TRBJ1-4; TRBD1 matches 8 bases. After removal of 2 bases from V and 7 bases from J, the junction contained 6 bases not matched to a gene. Germline CDR1 and CDR2: SEHNR and FQNEAQ (reference sequence). The CDR3 loop spans 15 amino acids. DNA for the CDR3: TGTGCCAGCAGCTTAAACGACAGGGGAGGTGAAAAACTGTTTTTT. Translation: CASSLNDRGGEKLFF.

This chain connects TRBV5-1 to TRBJ2-5, with D unresolved. Trimming stripped 0 bases from V and 2 bases from J, with 5 bases between. There are 13 residues in the CDR3. From germline, CDR1 is SGHRS and CDR2 YFSETQ. This chain's CDR3 is CASSLASQETQYF. In DNA form, the CDR3 reads TGCGCCAGCAGCTTGGCCTCTCAAGAGACCCAGTACTTC.

The chain is built from TRBV28 and TRBJ1-2; 7 positions agree with TRBD1. Trimming took 6 bases from V and 4 from J; bases not matched to a gene: 14. This CDR3 has 16 residues. Per germline, CDR1 MDHEN and CDR2 SYDVKM. For the CDR3, the DNA is TGTGCCAGCAGGGGGGCCGGGACAGCATCAACCTATGGCTACACCTTC. Translated, it gives CASRGAGTASTYGYTF.

This chain uses TRBV3-1 (or the pseudogene TRBV3-2) with TRBJ1-1; D is unclear. This CDR3 is 13 amino acids long. Trimming pared 4 bases from V and 1 base from J, leaving 7 bases between. The germline V gene has CDR1 LGHDT and CDR2 YNNKEL (reference sequence). CDR3 nucleotide sequence: TGTGCCAGCAGCCCACCGGGGAACACTGAAGCTTTCTTT. It yields the protein CASSPPGNTEAFF.

CDR3 in amino acids: CASSFDRGRDSSITYEQYF. The CDR3 nucleotides are TGTGCCAGCAGTTTTGACAGGGGACGGGACTCCTCGATCACCTACGAGCAGTACTTC. The chain couples TRBV7-2 to TRBJ2-7; the match to TRBD1 covers 8 bases. The CDR3 totals 19 residues. Germline V gene sequence: CDR1 SGHTA, CDR2 FQGNSA. V shed 6 bases, J shed 2 bases, and the junction held 21 bases outside the gene matches.

The J gene is TRBJ2-3, the V gene TRBV9, with D possibly TRBD2 on 6 matching bases. The CDR3 consists of 16 residues. CDR1 and CDR2 (germline): SGDLS, YYNGEE. Trimming stripped 0 bases from V and 2 bases from J, with 13 bases between. This chain's CDR3 is CASSVELGLDTDTQYF. The CDR3 DNA sequence: TGTGCCAGCAGCGTAGAGTTGGGACTGGACACAGATACGCAGTATTTT.

The chain employs TRBV19 and TRBJ1-5; D not certain. This CDR3 has 17 residues. Trimming cost V 5 bases and J 2 bases, with 19 bases left between them. Looked up from germline, CDR1 is LNHDA and CDR2 is SQIVND (reference sequence). The CDR3 DNA sequence: TGTGCCAGTAGTGGCTGGTACAGCCCAACGGGCAATCAGCCCCAGCATTTT. Protein product: CASSGWYSPTGNQPQHF.

This clone appeared once. The chain uses TRBV7-2 and TRBJ2-7, with 9 nucleotides matching TRBD2. V was clipped by 1 base and J by 6 bases; unmatched bases: 10. Germline loops: CDR1 SGHTA, CDR2 FQGNSA. The CDR3 consists of 16 residues. The CDR3 loop is CASSLVSGREGLEQYF. In nucleotides, the CDR3 is TGTGCCAGCAGCTTAGTATCCGGGCGGGAGGGCCTCGAGCAGTACTTC.

The J gene is TRBJ2-1, the V gene TRBV7-3; 9 nucleotides align to TRBD1. The trim removed 5 bases at V and 5 bases at J, leaving 10 bases unmatched. The germline CDR1 and CDR2 sequences are SGHTA and FQGTGA. This CDR3 region has 16 residues. The CDR3 sequence is CASSQKGTGRNNEQFF. In DNA, the CDR3 is TGTGCCAGCAGCCAAAAGGGGACAGGGAGGAACAATGAGCAGTTCTTC.

V usage is TRBV6-6 and J usage is TRBJ1-6; 7 nucleotides match TRBD1. Trimming took 10 bases from V and 8 from J; bases not matched to a gene: 8. The germline CDR1 and CDR2 sequences are MNHNY and SVGAGI (reference sequence). This CDR3 has 13 amino acids. The CDR3 nucleotides read TGTGCCATCCGGACAGGCACGTATTCACCCCTCCACTTT. It is translated as CAIRTGTYSPLHF.

The V gene is TRBV9, the J gene TRBJ1-1; perhaps TRBD1 as D (5 bases). V was clipped by 4 bases and J by 10 bases, with 20 bases between them. Germline loops: CDR1 SGDLS, CDR2 YYNGEE. This CDR3 region has 14 residues. The CDR3 here is CASSPDSPQDGAFF. The DNA of the CDR3 is TGTGCCAGCAGCCCAGACAGTCCTCAGGATGGAGCTTTCTTT.

The chain has TRBV4-1 and TRBJ1-5; TRBD1 might be the D (5 bases). This CDR3 has 15 amino acids. Looked up from germline, CDR1 is MGHRA and CDR2 is YSYEKL. The V end lost 3 bases, the J end lost 2 bases, and 11 bases lay between the germline ends. CDR3 protein: CASSHGREGNQPQHF. CDR3 sequence (DNA): TGCGCCAGCAGCCACGGCAGGGAGGGCAATCAGCCCCAGCATTTT.

The chain is built from TRBV2 and TRBJ2-7; tentative D call: TRBD2 (7 bases). This CDR3 region has 15 residues. Germline V CDR1 and CDR2: SNHLY, FYNNEI. V was shortened by 6 bases and J by 3 bases, with 18 bases between the two germline ends. The CDR3 loop reads CASSDQGGGGYEQYF. The CDR3, as DNA: TGTGCCAGCAGCGACCAAGGGGGAGGGGGCTACGAGCAGTACTTC.

The genes are TRBV9 and TRBJ1-2; D is uncertain. The CDR3 runs 16 residues. CDR1 and CDR2 from the germline V gene are SGDLS and YYNGEE. V lost 1 base and J 4 bases, leaving 17 bases between the germline ends. In DNA form, the CDR3 reads TGTGCCAGCAGCGTATTTGAGGGTCCGCCGATCTATGGCTACACCTTC. Translated: CASSVFEGPPIYGYTF.

V is TRBV2 and J is TRBJ2-6; D unresolved. The CDR3 runs to 14 residues. Trimming took off 4 bases at V and 5 bases at J, with 9 bases between the two ends. Germline lookup yields CDR1 SNHLY and CDR2 FYNNEI. The CDR3 is CASSGRSRANVLTF. CDR3 in DNA: TGTGCCAGCAGTGGGAGAAGCAGGGCCAACGTCCTGACTTTC.

The J gene is TRBJ2-7, the V gene TRBV4-2, with D maybe TRBD2 (6 bases). The CDR3 consists of 17 residues. Deletions cut 0 bases from V and 1 base from J, with 16 bases between. The V gene's germline CDR1 is LGHNA and CDR2 YNFKEQ. The DNA for the CDR3 is TGTGCCAGCAGCCAAGATCGATACGGGAGTAGTTCCTACGAGCAGTACTTC. Translated, it gives CASSQDRYGSSSYEQYF.

This clone is a singleton in its sample. The rearrangement links TRBV5-5 to TRBJ1-4; D not resolved. This CDR3 spans 16 amino acids. V lost 4 bases and J lost 7, with 20 bases in between. Germline V CDR1 and CDR2: SGHKS, YYEKEE (reference sequence). The CDR3 nucleotides read TGTGCCAGCAGCCTACAATACCGGAAAGGAGGTGAAAAACTGTTTTTT. Amino acid sequence: CASSLQYRKGGEKLFF.

The chain employs TRBV23-1 and TRBJ2-2; TRBD1 matches 7 bases. TRBV23-1 is recorded as an ORF, its role being uncertain. This CDR3 region has 15 residues. Trimming at V came to 4 bases and at J to 3 bases, leaving 5 bases not matched to a gene. The CDR3 spells CASSPDRDDTGELFF. Written as DNA, the CDR3 is TGCGCCAGCAGTCCCGACAGGGACGACACCGGGGAGCTGTTTTTT.

The CDR3 protein is CASSSGLLNYGYTF. CDR3 sequence (DNA): TGTGCCAGCAGTTCGGGACTCCTTAACTATGGCTACACCTTC. The V and J genes are TRBV25-1 and TRBJ1-2; tentatively, D is TRBD1 (5 bases). V was shortened by 5 bases and J by 1 base, with 11 bases between the two germline ends. The CDR3 spans 14 residues. Germline CDR1 MGHDK, CDR2 SYGVNS.

This rearrangement joins TRBV5-1 to TRBJ2-1; D is perhaps TRBD2 (5 bases). Germline-derived CDR1 and CDR2 are SGHRS and YFSETQ. With 2 bases removed from V and 8 bases from J, the gap between germline ends came to 8 bases. CDR3 length: 12 amino acids. Written as DNA, the CDR3 is TGCGCCAGCAGCTTCCAGCGGCATGAGCAGTTCTTC. The encoded protein is CASSFQRHEQFF.